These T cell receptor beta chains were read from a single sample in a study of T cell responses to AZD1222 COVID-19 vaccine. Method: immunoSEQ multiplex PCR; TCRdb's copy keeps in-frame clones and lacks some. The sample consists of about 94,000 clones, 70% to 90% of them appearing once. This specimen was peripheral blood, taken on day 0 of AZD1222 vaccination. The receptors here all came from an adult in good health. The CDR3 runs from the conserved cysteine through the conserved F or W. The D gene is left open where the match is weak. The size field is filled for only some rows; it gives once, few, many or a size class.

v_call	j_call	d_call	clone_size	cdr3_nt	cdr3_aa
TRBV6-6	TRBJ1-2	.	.	TGTGCCAGCAGTGGCTTTCAGGGTGCATATGGCTACACCTTC	CASSGFQGAYGYTF
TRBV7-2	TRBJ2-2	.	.	TGTGCCAGCAGCACCCCACCGAACACCGGGGAGCTGTTTTTT	CASSTPPNTGELFF
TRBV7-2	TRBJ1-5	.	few	TGTGCCAGCAGCTTAAAAAGGTACAGCGATCAGCCCCAGCATTTT	CASSLKRYSDQPQHF
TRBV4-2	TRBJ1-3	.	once	TGTGCCAGCAGCCCTACCGACAGGCCCAACACCATATATTTT	CASSPTDRPNTIYF
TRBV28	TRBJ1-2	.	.	TGTGCCAGCCAAAGAGGCACGGGGACGGGCCAAAGGGATGGCTACACCTTC	CASQRGTGTGQRDGYTF
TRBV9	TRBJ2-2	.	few	TGTGCCAGCAGCCCAACCTTACAGGGGGAGGGCGGGGAGCTGTTTTTT	CASSPTLQGEGGELFF
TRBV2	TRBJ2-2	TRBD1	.	TGTGCCAGAAAGGGACAGGGAGGGACCGGGGAGCTGTTTTTT	CARKGQGGTGELFF
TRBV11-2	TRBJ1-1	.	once	TGTGCCAGCAGCTTAGCAGGGGTCGCTGAAGCTTTCTTT	CASSLAGVAEAFF
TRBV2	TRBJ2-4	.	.	TGTGCCAGCAGCACTGACGGGATGCTAGCCAAAAACATTCAGTACTTC	CASSTDGMLAKNIQYF
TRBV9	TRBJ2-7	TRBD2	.	TGTGCCAGCAGCGTAAGCGGGACCCACTCCTACGAGCAGTACTTC	CASSVSGTHSYEQYF
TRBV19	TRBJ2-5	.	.	TGTGCCAGTAGTATCAGCAGGGCTGCCTCGACCCAGTACTTC	CASSISRAASTQYF
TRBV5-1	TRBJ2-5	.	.	TGCGCCAGCAGCCCCGGGGCTTTTCCGGAGACCCAGTACTTC	CASSPGAFPETQYF